This T cell receptor beta chain is from a study of OX40 agonist ivuxolimab in advanced cancers. For the study at large: Age averaged around 54 years (range about 23 to 80), and 82.7% were male. Checkpoint inhibitors had been given previously to under 50% of patients.

Libraries were prepared by immunoSEQ multiplex PCR; TCRdb keeps only in-frame clonotypes and omits some of them. Of about 79,000 clones listed, roughly 88% are singletons. Exclusion of a patient followed from autoimmune disease history or systemic immunosuppression. A remark on this clone: The antigen remains undetermined.

Points from the study as a whole: The authors also found low normalized T-cell clonal expansion in some nonresponders.

This CDR3 comprises 14 residues. Germline CDR1 SGHTA, CDR2 FQGNSA. Trimming shortened V by 7 bases and J by 6 bases, and 17 bases separated the two germline ends. The receptor was derived from an adult with an advanced solid tumor such as melanoma, head and neck, liver or kidney cancer. The rearrangement links TRBV7-2 to TRBJ2-3; weak D call: TRBD2 (7 bases). Sequenced here: CD4+ or CD8+ T cells sorted from blood, sampled in a trial of the OX40 agonist ivuxolimab. CDR3 protein: CASTPGGPTDTQYF. CDR3 in DNA: TGTGCCAGCACCCCGGGGGGCCCGACTGATACGCAGTATTTT.